The 4 T cell receptor beta chains listed next were all sequenced from one sample in a study of blood T cell repertoires in COVID-19. The method was immunoSEQ multiplex PCR; TCRdb's version includes in-frame clones alone and lacks a portion of them. This table holds about 100,000 clones, approximately 81% found once. Sequencing input: peripheral blood. The receptors shown here come from a human donor in a cohort sampled during active COVID-19.

There are a few counts of this clone. This rearrangement joins TRBV4-1 to TRBJ2-5, with 12 nucleotides matching TRBD2. CDR3 length: 19 amino acids. After removal of 4 bases from V and 0 bases from J, the junction contained 12 bases not matched to a gene. The V gene's germline CDR1 is MGHRA and CDR2 YSYEKL. In nucleotides, the CDR3 is TGCGCCAGCAGCCCCCTGGGGCTAGCGGGGGGGCCGAACCAAGAGACCCAGTACTTC. Protein sequence: CASSPLGLAGGPNQETQYF.

V usage is TRBV19 and J usage is TRBJ2-7; 14 positions agree with TRBD2. V shed 4 bases, J shed 6 bases, and the junction held 17 bases outside the gene matches. Germline-derived CDR1 and CDR2 are LNHDA and SQIVND (reference sequence). CDR3 size: 19 residues. The CDR3 bases are TGTGCCAGTAGTAAAAGAAGGGGGACTAGCGGGAGTAATGTGGGCGAGCAGTACTTC. Translated: CASSKRRGTSGSNVGEQYF.

A remark on this clone: One end of the junction varies from germline; a read error may be responsible. The rearrangement uses TRBV7-2 and TRBJ2-7; possibly TRBD2 for D (6 bases). CDR3 length equals 12 residues. Germline lookup yields CDR1 SGHTA and CDR2 FQGNSA. CDR3 residues: CASSPTPGRGTF. CDR3 sequence (DNA): TGTGCCAGCAGCCCGACCCCGGGACGGGGGACGTTC.

This chain connects TRBV2 to TRBJ1-2; TRBD1 aligns across 7 bases. Germline loops: CDR1 SNHLY, CDR2 FYNNEI. The CDR3 runs 14 residues. V lost 4 bases and J lost 2; bases outside the gene matches: 4. For the CDR3, the DNA is TGTGCCAGCAGTGGCCTACAGGGGAACTATGGCTACACCTTC. Translated, it gives CASSGLQGNYGYTF.